This T cell receptor beta chain originates from a study of low-dose radiotherapy and immunotherapy resistance in tumors (dated by TCRdb to between 2020 and 2023). Background on the whole study: Cohort 1 received 0.5 Gy per fraction every 2 weeks, with a prescribed total PTV dose of 6.5 Gy. Starting on cycle 1 day 1, patients took 300 mg of aspirin by mouth once daily for four cycles. Patients in Cohort 2 were given 1 Gy per fraction every two weeks, for a total of 13 Gy across 26 weeks. Nivolumab was administered intravenously as a 240 mg flat dose every two weeks, and ipilimumab was administered intravenously at 1 mg/kg every six weeks. Randomization of trial participants into treatment groups was not performed. Intravenous cyclophosphamide at 200 mg/m2 was administered every two weeks, one day ahead of each radiation and immunotherapy administration. Eight patients were included in the translational analysis, namely three from the first dose cohort plus the first five from the second dose cohort.

CDR1 MNHEY and CDR2 SVGAGI are derived from the germline V gene. The junction carries 21 bases between V and J, which are trimmed by 6 bases and 3 bases respectively. The CDR3 runs 16 residues from the cysteine to the phenylalanine. The DNA shown is the 48-base CDR3, in frame from base 1. For sequencing, an Illumina HiSeq 2500 was employed. To make first-strand cDNA, Superscript III was used along with a set of TRAV- and TRBV-specific primers so that both the TCRalpha and TCRbeta chains were covered. TCRs were amplified for about 19 PCR cycles with Phusion, using a constant-region primer paired with the adapter attached to the V primers. The isolated mRNA was amplified using the MessageAmp II aRNA Amplification Kit, with in vitro transcription performed for roughly 15 hours at 37 degrees C. mRNA for TCR sequencing was isolated with the Dynabeads mRNA DIRECT Purification Kit. Indexed Illumina adapters were added in a second Phusion PCR of 25 to 30 cycles, and the PCR products were purified with AMPure XP beads. Per the original workflow: Using custom Perl scripts, TCR sequences that encoded the same protein were pooled, out-of-frame sequences were dropped, and the abundance of each clonotype was calculated. Any TCR sequence backed by just one read was left out of the analysis. Shannon entropy, Gini index, clonality, richness, and the frequency of TCRs shared between repertoires were included as repertoire metrics. TCRdb passed the public sequencing reads through fastp at Q25 and MiXCR, retaining productive beta sequences. Every entry covers one CDR3 protein and lists the most common genes and DNA from its rows. These V and J calls derive from TCRdb rather than the authors' analysis. This sample comprises tens of thousands of distinct CDR3 sequences, less than 25% of them detected only once. The ten largest account for 9.5% to 15% of the sample.

Interpreted using the paper, the time point label stands for: after trial treatment. The sample's treatment or condition label, decoded: LDRT plus nivolumab, ipilimumab, low-dose cyclophosphamide and aspirin (RACIN trial). The donors came from RACIN, which was a single-arm phase I dose-escalation trial that paired nivolumab and ipilimumab with aspirin, low-dose cyclophosphamide and low-dose radiotherapy. Patients were eligible if they had advanced solid tumors that were TIL-negative. This clonotype appeared many times. Its antigen is not yet known. One base away there is no much larger clone; base qualities are not given.

The chain was built from TRBV6-5 and TRBJ2-7; TRBD1 is a possible D gene, resting on 5 matching bases. This clonotype originated in a female donor with ovarian cancer. The sample was PBMCs, taken after low-dose radiotherapy plus immunotherapy. The DNA sequence is given as TGTGCCAGCAGCTCCGGTGGAAACTGGGGCCGCTACGAGCAGTACTTC. It translates to CASSSGGNWGRYEQYF.